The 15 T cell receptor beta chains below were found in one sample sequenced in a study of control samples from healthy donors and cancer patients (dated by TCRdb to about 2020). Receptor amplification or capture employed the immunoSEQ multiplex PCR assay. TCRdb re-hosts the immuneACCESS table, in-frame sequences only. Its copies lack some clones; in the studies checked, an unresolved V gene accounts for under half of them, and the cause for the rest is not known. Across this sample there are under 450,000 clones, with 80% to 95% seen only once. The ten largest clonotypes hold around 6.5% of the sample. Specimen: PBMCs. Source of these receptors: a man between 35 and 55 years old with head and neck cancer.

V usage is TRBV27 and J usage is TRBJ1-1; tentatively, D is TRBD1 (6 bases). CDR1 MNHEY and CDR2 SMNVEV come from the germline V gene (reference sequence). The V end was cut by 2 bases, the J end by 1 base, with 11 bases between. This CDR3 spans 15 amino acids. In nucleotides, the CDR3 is TGTGCCAGCAGTTTAATGGCGGGGGCGAACACTGAAGCTTTCTTT. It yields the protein CASSLMAGANTEAFF.

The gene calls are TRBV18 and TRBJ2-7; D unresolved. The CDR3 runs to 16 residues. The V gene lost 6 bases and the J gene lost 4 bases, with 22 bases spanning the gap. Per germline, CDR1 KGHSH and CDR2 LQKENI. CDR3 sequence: CASSPKGPSSLYEQYF. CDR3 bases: TGTGCCAGCTCTCCCAAAGGGCCTAGTTCTTTATACGAGCAGTACTTC.

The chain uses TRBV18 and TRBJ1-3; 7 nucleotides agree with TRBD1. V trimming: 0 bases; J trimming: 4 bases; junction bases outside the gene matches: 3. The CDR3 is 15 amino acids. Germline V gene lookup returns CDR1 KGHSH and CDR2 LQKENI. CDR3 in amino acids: CASSPPGQRGNTIYF. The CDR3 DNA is TGTGCCAGCTCACCACCGGGACAGAGAGGAAACACCATATATTTT.

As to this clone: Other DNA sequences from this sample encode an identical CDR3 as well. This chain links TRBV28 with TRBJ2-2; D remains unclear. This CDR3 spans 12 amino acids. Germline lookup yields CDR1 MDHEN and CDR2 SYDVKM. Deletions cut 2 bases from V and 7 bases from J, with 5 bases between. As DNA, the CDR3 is TGTGCCAGCAGTTTACTAGTCGGGGAGCTGTTTTTT. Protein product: CASSLLVGELFF.

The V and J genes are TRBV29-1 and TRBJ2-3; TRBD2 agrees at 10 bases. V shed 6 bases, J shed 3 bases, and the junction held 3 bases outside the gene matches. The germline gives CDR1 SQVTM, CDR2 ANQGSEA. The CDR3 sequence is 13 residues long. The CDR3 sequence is CSVRTSGTDTQYF. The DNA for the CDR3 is TGCAGCGTACGGACTAGCGGTACAGATACGCAGTATTTT.

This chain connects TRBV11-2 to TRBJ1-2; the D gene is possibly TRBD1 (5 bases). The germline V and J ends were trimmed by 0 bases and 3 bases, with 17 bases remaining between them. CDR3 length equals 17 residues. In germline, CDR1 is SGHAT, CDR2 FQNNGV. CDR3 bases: TGTGCCAGCAGCTTAGATCAAAGGGACCCGTCGGACTATGGCTACACCTTC. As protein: CASSLDQRDPSDYGYTF.

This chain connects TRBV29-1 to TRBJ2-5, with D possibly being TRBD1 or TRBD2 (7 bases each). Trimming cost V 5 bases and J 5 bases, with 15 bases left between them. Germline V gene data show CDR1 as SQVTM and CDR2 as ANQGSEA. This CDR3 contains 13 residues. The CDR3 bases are TGCAGCGTTCTTGGCAGGGGGGGGGAGACCCAGTACTTC. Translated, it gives CSVLGRGGETQYF. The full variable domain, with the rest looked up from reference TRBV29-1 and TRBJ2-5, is SAVISQKPSRDICQRGTSLTIQCQVDSQVTMMFWYRQQPGQSLTLIATANQGSEATYESGFVIDKFPISRPNLTFSTLTVSNMSPEDSSIYLCSVLGRGGETQYFGPGTRLLVL.

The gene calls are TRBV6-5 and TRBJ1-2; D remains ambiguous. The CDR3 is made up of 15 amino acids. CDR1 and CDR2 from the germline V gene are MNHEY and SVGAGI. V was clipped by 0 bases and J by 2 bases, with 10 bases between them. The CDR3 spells CASSYSGNWNYGYTF. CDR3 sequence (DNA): TGTGCCAGCAGTTACTCAGGGAACTGGAACTATGGCTACACCTTC.

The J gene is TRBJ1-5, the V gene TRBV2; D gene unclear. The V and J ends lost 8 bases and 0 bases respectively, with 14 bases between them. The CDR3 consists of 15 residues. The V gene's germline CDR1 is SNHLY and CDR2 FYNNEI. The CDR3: CASGSDTGSNQPQHF. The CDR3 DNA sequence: TGTGCCAGCGGCTCTGACACTGGTAGCAATCAGCCCCAGCATTTT.

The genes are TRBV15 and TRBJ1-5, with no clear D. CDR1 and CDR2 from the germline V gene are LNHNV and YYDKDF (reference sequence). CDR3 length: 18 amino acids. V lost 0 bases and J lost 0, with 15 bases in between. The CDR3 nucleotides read TGTGCCACCAGCAGAGAGGGAGCGGTTTTTTCTAGCAATCAGCCCCAGCATTTT. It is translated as CATSREGAVFSSNQPQHF.

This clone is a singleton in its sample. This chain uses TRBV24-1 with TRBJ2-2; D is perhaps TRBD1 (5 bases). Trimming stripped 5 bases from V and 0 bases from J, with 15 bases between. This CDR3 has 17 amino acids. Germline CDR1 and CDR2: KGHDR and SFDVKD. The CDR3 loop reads CATSAIAGYANTGELFF. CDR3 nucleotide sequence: TGTGCCACCAGTGCCATCGCAGGGTACGCGAACACCGGGGAGCTGTTTTTT.

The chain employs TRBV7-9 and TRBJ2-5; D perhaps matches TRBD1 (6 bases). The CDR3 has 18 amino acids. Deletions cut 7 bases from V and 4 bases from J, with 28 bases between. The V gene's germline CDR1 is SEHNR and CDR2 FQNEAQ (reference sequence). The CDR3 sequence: CASIPTVRPGGAGETQYF. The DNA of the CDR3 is TGTGCCAGCATCCCTACGGTTCGGCCTGGGGGCGCGGGAGAGACCCAGTACTTC.

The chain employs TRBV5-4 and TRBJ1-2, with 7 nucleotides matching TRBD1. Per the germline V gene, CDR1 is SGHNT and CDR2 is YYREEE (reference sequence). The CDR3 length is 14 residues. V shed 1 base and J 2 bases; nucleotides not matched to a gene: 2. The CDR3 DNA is TGTGCCAGCAGCTTGCAACAGGGGAACTATGGCTACACCTTC. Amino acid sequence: CASSLQQGNYGYTF.

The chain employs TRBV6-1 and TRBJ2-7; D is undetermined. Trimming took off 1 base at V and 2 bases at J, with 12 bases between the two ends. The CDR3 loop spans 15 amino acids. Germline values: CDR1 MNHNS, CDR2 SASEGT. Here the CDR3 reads CASSEGEDTAYEQYF. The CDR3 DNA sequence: TGTGCCAGCAGTGAAGGGGAAGACACCGCCTACGAGCAGTACTTC.

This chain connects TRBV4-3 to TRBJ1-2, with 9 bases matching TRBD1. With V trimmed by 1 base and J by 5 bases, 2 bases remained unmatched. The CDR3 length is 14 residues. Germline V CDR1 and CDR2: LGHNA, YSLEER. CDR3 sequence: CASSQADRGYGYTF. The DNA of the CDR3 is TGCGCCAGCAGCCAAGCAGACAGGGGGTATGGCTACACCTTC.